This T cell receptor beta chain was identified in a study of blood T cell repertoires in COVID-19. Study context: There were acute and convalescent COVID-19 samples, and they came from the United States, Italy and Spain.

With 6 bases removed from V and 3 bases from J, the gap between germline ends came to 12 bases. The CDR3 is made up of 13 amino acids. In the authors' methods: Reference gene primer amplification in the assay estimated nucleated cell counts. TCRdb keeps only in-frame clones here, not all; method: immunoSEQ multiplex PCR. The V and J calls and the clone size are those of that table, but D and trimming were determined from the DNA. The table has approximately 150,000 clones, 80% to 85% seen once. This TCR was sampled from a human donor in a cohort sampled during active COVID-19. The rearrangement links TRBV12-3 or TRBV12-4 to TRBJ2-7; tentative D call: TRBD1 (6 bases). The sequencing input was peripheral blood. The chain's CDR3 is CASSYGQRYEQYF. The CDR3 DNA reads TGTGCCAGCAGCTACGGACAGCGCTACGAGCAGTACTTC.